This T cell receptor (beta chain) appears in the sequencing data of a study of T cells in Graves' hyperthyroidism and ophthalmopathy. Amplified TCR beta CDR3 regions came from RNA transcripts. Initially, a first-round RT-PCR of the TCR CDR3 employed the HTBI primer set. One entry per CDR3 protein, called by TCRdb with MiXCR from the multiplex PCR reads. In the table there are about half a million distinct CDR3 sequences, just under 20% of which are singletons. The sequenced sample consisted of blood. The clonotype originates from a man in his forties with Graves' ophthalmopathy.

The CDR3 DNA reads TGCAGCGTTGAAGAATTAAGCCCTAAGAGAGAGACCCAGTACTTC. Translation gives CSVEELSPKRETQYF. The chain is built from TRBV29-1 and TRBJ2-5, with D unclear. This CDR3 is built from 15 residues. Trimming removed 0 bases from V and 4 bases from J, with 15 bases in between. The germline V gene encodes CDR1 SQVTM and CDR2 ANQGSEA.